The entry below gives a single TCR beta chain sequence along with its context. Antigen specificity is unknown. This record belongs to a study of post-analysis software for immune sequencing data. Study conclusions and caveats: Those with multiple sclerosis, the patient group, showed significantly lower normalized Chao1 diversity than controls. Among roughly five TRBV segments more frequent in patients than controls were TRBV5-6, TRBV5-1 and TRBV20-1. Strong same-batch co-clustering of samples appeared with F measure clustering.

Incorporated into the TCR beta cDNA libraries were unique molecular identifiers, which served to reduce PCR and sequencing biases. There were about 1 to 10 million T cells, and some 500,000 cDNA molecules came from them. TCRdb analysed the PCR reads with MiXCR anew, one entry per CDR3 protein. Among 450,000 to 700,000 distinct CDR3 sequences, around 44% were seen once, and the ten largest hold about 1.5%. This CDR3 has 15 amino acids. Germline CDR1 is ENHRY and CDR2 is SYGVKD. V lost 5 bases and J lost 3, with 17 bases in between. The specimen sequenced was blood. The source of this sequence is a girl aged 5-17 years with multiple sclerosis. The rearrangement links TRBV10-3 to TRBJ2-7; D could derive from TRBD1 or TRBD2 (5 bases each). The DNA of the CDR3 is TGTGCCATCAGTTACAGGTCCGGGGCCGACTACGAGCAGTACTTC. Translation: CAISYRSGADYEQYF.